What follows are 19 T cell receptor beta chains derived from one specimen sequenced in a study of PD-1 blockade in classical Hodgkin lymphoma. Specified time point: newly diagnosed, previously untreated cHL patient sample. Purification of CD4+ T cells from thawed PBMCs was performed via magnetic negative selection. Produced via immunoSEQ multiplex PCR; TCRdb's table is partial and in-frame only. The sample records approximately 23,000 clones, more than 90% being singletons. Source material: CD4+ T cells from blood. The receptors shown here come from a human donor with classical Hodgkin lymphoma.

The CDR3 here is CASSPGTLRPRETQYF. The DNA for the CDR3 is TGTGCCAGCTCACCAGGGACGTTAAGGCCACGAGAGACCCAGTACTTC. The chain recombines TRBV18 with TRBJ2-5, with D perhaps being TRBD1 or TRBD2 (5 bases each). CDR3 length: 16 residues. The germline V and J ends were trimmed by 2 bases and 4 bases, with 17 bases remaining between them. Germline CDR1 reads KGHSH; CDR2 reads LQKENI.

This sequence joins TRBV6-1 and TRBJ1-2; D is perhaps TRBD1 (5 bases). This CDR3 has 14 residues. The V end lost 1 base, the J end lost 4 bases, and 10 bases lay between the germline ends. Germline values: CDR1 MNHNS, CDR2 SASEGT. DNA of the CDR3: TGTGCCAGCAGTGAAGTAACGGGACTCTATGGCTACACCTTC. Translation gives CASSEVTGLYGYTF.

The V call is TRBV2, the J call TRBJ2-1; D ambiguous. The ends were cut back, 7 bases at V and 4 bases at J, with 14 bases in the middle. The CDR3 loop spans 14 amino acids. Germline CDR1 SNHLY, CDR2 FYNNEI. The CDR3 DNA reads as TGTGCCAGCACTGGAGTAGCAGAGTACAATGAGCAGTTCTTC. Protein sequence: CASTGVAEYNEQFF.

The chain employs TRBV30 and TRBJ1-1, with D perhaps matching TRBD1 (5 bases). Germline lookup yields CDR1 GTSNPN and CDR2 SVGIG (reference sequence). Trimming pared 0 bases from V and 2 bases from J, leaving 13 bases between. The CDR3 has 15 amino acids. The CDR3 DNA is TGTGCCTGGAGTGTATTGGCCAGGACAAACACTGAAGCTTTCTTT. This encodes CAWSVLARTNTEAFF.

This clone was counted a single time. The V gene is TRBV4-2, the J gene TRBJ1-4; 8 bases match TRBD1. The CDR3 consists of 14 residues. V shed 5 bases and J 7 bases; nucleotides not matched to a gene: 6. Germline CDR1 reads LGHNA; CDR2 reads YNFKEQ. For the CDR3, the DNA is TGTGCCAGCAGCGAACCGACAGGGGCTGAAAAACTGTTTTTT. This encodes CASSEPTGAEKLFF.

This chain uses TRBV28 with TRBJ1-2; no definite D call. This CDR3 contains 12 residues. Germline CDR1 and CDR2: MDHEN and SYDVKM. Deletions cut 3 bases from V and 4 bases from J, with 6 bases between. CDR3 nucleotides: TGTGCCAGCAGTTTTCGAAGCTATGGCTACACCTTC. Its protein product is CASSFRSYGYTF.

The chain recombines TRBV19 with TRBJ2-4, with no clear D. Germline-derived CDR1 and CDR2 are LNHDA and SQIVND (reference sequence). Deletions cut 3 bases from V and 0 bases from J, with 15 bases between. The CDR3 length is 17 residues. CDR3 bases: TGTGCCAGTAGTATCAATCTTCCGGGTCTAGCCAAAAACATTCAGTACTTC. Encoded protein: CASSINLPGLAKNIQYF.

V gene TRBV5-1 combines with J gene TRBJ2-6; 8 bases line up with TRBD1. This CDR3 spans 17 amino acids. The trim removed 4 bases at V and 3 bases at J, leaving 9 bases unmatched. Germline CDR1 SGHRS, CDR2 YFSETQ. The CDR3 protein is CASSPRTGSRGANVLTF. CDR3 in DNA: TGCGCCAGCAGCCCCCGGACAGGGAGTCGTGGGGCCAACGTCCTGACTTTC.

V is TRBV6-5 and J is TRBJ2-7, with unresolved D. CDR3 size: 14 residues. The V gene lost 7 bases and the J gene lost 4 bases, with 17 bases spanning the gap. CDR1 MNHEY and CDR2 SVGAGI come from the germline V gene. The CDR3 loop is CASTLGRIGYEQYF. Written as DNA, the CDR3 is TGTGCCAGCACCCTCGGACGGATTGGATACGAGCAGTACTTC.

There are a few counts of this clone. The chain joins TRBV2 to TRBJ1-1; perhaps TRBD1 as D (5 bases). CDR3 size: 14 residues. In germline, CDR1 is SNHLY, CDR2 FYNNEI. Trimming took off 7 bases at V and 5 bases at J, with 17 bases between the two ends. CDR3 bases: TGTGCCAGCACCTACTCCGGGGCGGGTACTGAAGCTTTCTTT. Its translation is CASTYSGAGTEAFF. Full variable domain (remainder filled in from reference TRBV2 and TRBJ1-1): EPEVTQTPSHQVTQMGQEVILRCVPISNHLYFYWYRQILGQKVEFLVSFYNNEISEKSEIFDDQFSVERPDGSNFTLKIRSTKLEDSAMYFCASTYSGAGTEAFFGQGTRLTVV.

DNA of the CDR3: TGTGCCAGCAGCTTCAGGGGCTCTGGGGCCAACGTCCTGACTTTC. Translating it yields CASSFRGSGANVLTF. The chain links TRBV7-8 to TRBJ2-6, with D perhaps TRBD1 (6 bases). This CDR3 has 15 amino acids. CDR1 and CDR2 (germline): SGHVS, FQNEAQ. The V end was cut by 3 bases, the J end by 0 bases, with 6 bases between.

V and J are TRBV5-1 and TRBJ1-1; TRBD1 is a possible D gene (6 bases). Germline V gene sequence: CDR1 SGHRS, CDR2 YFSETQ. This CDR3 contains 14 residues. V lost 0 bases to trimming and J lost 1 base, with 7 bases between them. The CDR3 loop is CASSLEQGNTEAFF. CDR3 in DNA: TGCGCCAGCAGCTTGGAACAGGGGAACACTGAAGCTTTCTTT.

This chain joins TRBV19 and TRBJ1-2; 7 bases agree with TRBD1. V shed 0 bases, J shed 8 bases, and the junction held 3 bases outside the gene matches. Germline V gene lookup returns CDR1 LNHDA and CDR2 SQIVND (reference sequence). CDR3 size: 13 residues. The CDR3 reads CASSIDRDRGYTF. In DNA, the CDR3 is TGTGCCAGTAGTATAGATCGGGACAGAGGCTACACCTTC. The entire variable domain, with the rest obtained from reference TRBV19 and TRBJ1-2, is as follows: DGGITQSPKYLFRKEGQNVTLSCEQNLNHDAMYWYRQDPGQGLRLIYYSQIVNDFQKGDIAEGYSVSREKKESFPLTVTSAQKNPTAFYLCASSIDRDRGYTFGSGTRLTVV.

This chain uses TRBV6-5 with TRBJ1-1, with D possibly matching TRBD1 (5 bases). V was clipped by 6 bases and J by 3 bases, with 17 bases between them. The CDR3 is made up of 15 amino acids. CDR1 and CDR2 from the germline V gene are MNHEY and SVGAGI. In nucleotides, the CDR3 is TGTGCCAGCAGACCTTCTAGGGGTGCGGACACTGAAGCTTTCTTT. This encodes CASRPSRGADTEAFF.

The V gene is TRBV2, the J gene TRBJ2-5; D ambiguous. Per germline, CDR1 SNHLY and CDR2 FYNNEI. This CDR3 has 15 residues. V was pared by 4 bases and J by 1 base, with 13 bases between. CDR3 bases: TGTGCCAGCAGTGGCGCATCTTCCCCCCAAGAGACCCAGTACTTC. Translating it yields CASSGASSPQETQYF.

CDR3 nucleotide sequence: TGTGCCAGCAGCTTAGCCCACAGGAGGATGATGAACACTGAAGCTTTCTTT. It yields the protein CASSLAHRRMMNTEAFF. The chain links TRBV7-6 to TRBJ1-1, with a weak D call TRBD1 (5 bases). Deletions cut 0 bases from V and 0 bases from J, with 14 bases between. This CDR3 is built from 17 residues. Germline V gives CDR1 SGHVS, CDR2 FNYEAQ. The complete variable domain, with remaining parts taken from reference TRBV7-6 and TRBJ1-1, reads GAGVSQSPRYKVTKRGQDVALRCDPISGHVSLYWYRQALGQGPEFLTYFNYEAQQDKSGLPNDRFSAERPEGSISTLTIQRTEQRDSAMYRCASSLAHRRMMNTEAFFGQGTRLTVV.

The chain links TRBV6-5 to TRBJ1-2; D gene uncertain. Trimming took off 5 bases at V and 4 bases at J, with 17 bases between the two ends. There are 15 residues in the CDR3. CDR1 MNHEY and CDR2 SVGAGI come from the germline V gene. In nucleotides, the CDR3 is TGTGCCAGCAGTGCGGAAGGGAAAAGTGGCTATGGCTACACCTTC. It specifies CASSAEGKSGYGYTF.

A single count supports this clone. The chain recombines TRBV4-3 with TRBJ2-2; D not resolved. Germline V gene data show CDR1 as LGHNA and CDR2 as YSLEER. V lost 0 bases, J lost 3 bases, and 11 bases lay in between. This CDR3 has 16 amino acids. CDR3 protein: CASSQDTGLYTGELFF. The CDR3 DNA reads TGCGCCAGCAGCCAAGATACTGGCCTTTACACCGGGGAGCTGTTTTTT.

The gene calls are TRBV4-2 and TRBJ2-5, with TRBD2 matching 8 bases. The CDR3 has 17 residues. With V trimmed by 0 bases and J by 4 bases, 10 bases remained unmatched. Germline V gene sequence: CDR1 LGHNA, CDR2 YNFKEQ. The CDR3 region is CASSQDWGAGGGETQYF. CDR3 nucleotides: TGTGCCAGCAGCCAAGATTGGGGAGCCGGGGGGGGAGAGACCCAGTACTTC.